The 10 T cell receptor beta chains below come from one sample, sequenced in a study of T-cell memory formation after mild COVID-19. TCRdb re-called the 5' RACE reads through MiXCR, storing one row per CDR3 protein. Of under 700,000 distinct CDR3 sequences listed, 20% were seen once; the top ten hold around 13%. The source material was PBMCs or a T cell subset sorted from them (not recorded which). These receptors originate from an adult woman who had mild COVID-19 (a few samples of this study predate the infection). Cell type and time point are not known.

This clonotype was picked up many times. The chain couples TRBV5-1 to TRBJ2-7; D call uncertain. Germline values: CDR1 SGHRS, CDR2 YFSETQ. V was pared by 0 bases and J by 5 bases, with 21 bases between. The CDR3 is made up of 17 amino acids. The CDR3 bases are TGCGCCAGCAGCTTGGGTCCCATAGCTCCACTTTTGGACGAGCAGTACTTC. Translation: CASSLGPIAPLLDEQYF.

Ten or more counts support this clonotype. The chain has TRBV6-6 and TRBJ1-4, with 8 bases fitting TRBD1. The germline V gene has CDR1 MNHNY and CDR2 SVGAGI (reference sequence). The V gene end was trimmed by 7 bases and the J gene end by 4 bases; junction bases not matched to a gene: 8. The CDR3 runs 15 residues. The CDR3 loop reads CASNADRGINEKLFF. CDR3 nucleotide sequence: TGTGCCAGCAACGCCGACAGGGGAATTAATGAAAAACTGTTTTTT.

This clonotype was detected once. The chain recombines TRBV4-3 with TRBJ2-7; D is ambiguous. Germline V gives CDR1 LGHNA, CDR2 YSLEER. The CDR3 extends over 15 amino acids. Trimming left V 5 bases short and J 5 bases short, with 19 bases between. The CDR3 DNA follows: TGCGCCAGCAGCTCACGCGGCGGCACCGTAAACGAGCAGTACTTC. Translation gives CASSSRGGTVNEQYF.

This clonotype was detected only a few times. The CDR3 here is CASSQGPGTGPQPQHF. DNA for the CDR3: TGCGCCAGCAGCCAGGGACCCGGGACAGGGCCTCAGCCCCAGCATTTT. J is TRBJ1-5 and V is TRBV4-1; 9 bases line up with TRBD1. CDR1 MGHRA and CDR2 YSYEKL come from the germline V gene. There are 16 residues in the CDR3. The V and J ends lost 3 bases and 6 bases, in that order; junction bases with no gene match: 9.

This clonotype was observed a handful of times. The chain combines TRBV7-9 with TRBJ2-1, with 8 positions matching TRBD1. The CDR3 covers 17 residues. Germline V gives CDR1 SEHNR, CDR2 FQNEAQ (reference sequence). Trimming took 0 bases from V and 6 from J; bases not matched to a gene: 10. CDR3 coding DNA: TGTGCCAGCAGCTTAGCTTCTCCAGGACAGGGCGTCAATGAGCAGTTCTTC. Translating it yields CASSLASPGQGVNEQFF.

V gene TRBV12-3 or TRBV12-4 combines with J gene TRBJ1-1; 9 nucleotides agree with TRBD1. This CDR3 contains 13 residues. V lost 6 bases to trimming and J lost 9 bases; unmatched junction nucleotides: 8. The CDR3 DNA follows: TGTGCCAGCAGCCCTGGACAGGGGAGACAAGCTTTCTTT. This translates into CASSPGQGRQAFF.

This clonotype has only a few counts. This chain links TRBV7-9 with TRBJ2-3; 8 bases align to TRBD2. Germline CDR1 is SEHNR and CDR2 is FQNEAQ (reference sequence). This CDR3 has 16 residues. Losses at the gene ends were 1 base for V and 3 bases for J; bases not matched to a gene: 6. The DNA of the CDR3 is TGTGCCAGCAGCTTAGTACTTAGCGGGGAGACAGATACGCAGTATTTT. Its protein product is CASSLVLSGETDTQYF. The full variable domain, rest sourced from reference TRBV7-9 and TRBJ2-3, is DTGVSQNPRHKITKRGQNVTFRCDPISEHNRLYWYRQTLGQGPEFLTYFQNEAQLEKSRLLSDRFSAERPKGSFSTLEIQRTEQGDSAMYLCASSLVLSGETDTQYFGPGTRLTVL.

This clonotype was picked up a small number of times. The chain carries TRBV4-3 and TRBJ1-1; D gene unclear. CDR3 length equals 12 residues. V gave up 6 bases and J gave up 1 base, with 6 bases separating them. The germline V gene encodes CDR1 LGHNA and CDR2 YSLEER. The CDR3 loop reads CASRSGNTEAFF. The CDR3 DNA sequence: TGCGCCAGCAGATCTGGGAACACTGAAGCTTTCTTT.

This clonotype occurred many times. CDR3 sequence reads: CASSMRQGANEQFF. The CDR3 DNA reads TGTGCCAGCAGCATGAGACAGGGGGCGAATGAGCAGTTCTTC. The chain recombines TRBV9 with TRBJ2-1; 10 nucleotides match TRBD1. Trimming cost V 4 bases and J 7 bases; bases outside gene matches: 5. The CDR3 contains 14 residues. Germline CDR1 reads SGDLS; CDR2 reads YYNGEE.

The CDR3 loop reads CSASLGGGADTQYF. CDR3 coding DNA: TGCAGTGCTAGCCTGGGTGGGGGGGCAGATACGCAGTATTTT. This sequence joins TRBV20-1 and TRBJ2-3; TRBD2 aligns across 7 bases. The germline CDR1 and CDR2 sequences are DFQATT and SNEGSKA (reference sequence). The CDR3 covers 14 residues. The V segment lost 3 bases and the J segment 4 bases; nucleotides outside the gene matches: 7.